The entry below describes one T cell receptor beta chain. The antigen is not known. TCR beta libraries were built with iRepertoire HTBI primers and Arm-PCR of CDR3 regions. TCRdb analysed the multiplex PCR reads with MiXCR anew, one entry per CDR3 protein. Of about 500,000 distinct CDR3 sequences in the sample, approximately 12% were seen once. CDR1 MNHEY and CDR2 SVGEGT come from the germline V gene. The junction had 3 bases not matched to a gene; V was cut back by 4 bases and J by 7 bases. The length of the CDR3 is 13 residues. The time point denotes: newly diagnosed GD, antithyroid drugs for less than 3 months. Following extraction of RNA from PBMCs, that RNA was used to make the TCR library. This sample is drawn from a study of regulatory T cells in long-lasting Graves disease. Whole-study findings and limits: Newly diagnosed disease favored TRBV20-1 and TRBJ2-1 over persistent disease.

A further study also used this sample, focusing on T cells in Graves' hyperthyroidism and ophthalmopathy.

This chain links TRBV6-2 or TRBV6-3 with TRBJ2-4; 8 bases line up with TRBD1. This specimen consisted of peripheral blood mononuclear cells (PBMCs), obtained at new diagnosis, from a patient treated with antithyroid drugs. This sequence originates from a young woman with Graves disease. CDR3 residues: CASSFDRGNIQYF. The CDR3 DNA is TGTGCCAGCAGTTTCGACAGGGGCAACATTCAGTACTTC.